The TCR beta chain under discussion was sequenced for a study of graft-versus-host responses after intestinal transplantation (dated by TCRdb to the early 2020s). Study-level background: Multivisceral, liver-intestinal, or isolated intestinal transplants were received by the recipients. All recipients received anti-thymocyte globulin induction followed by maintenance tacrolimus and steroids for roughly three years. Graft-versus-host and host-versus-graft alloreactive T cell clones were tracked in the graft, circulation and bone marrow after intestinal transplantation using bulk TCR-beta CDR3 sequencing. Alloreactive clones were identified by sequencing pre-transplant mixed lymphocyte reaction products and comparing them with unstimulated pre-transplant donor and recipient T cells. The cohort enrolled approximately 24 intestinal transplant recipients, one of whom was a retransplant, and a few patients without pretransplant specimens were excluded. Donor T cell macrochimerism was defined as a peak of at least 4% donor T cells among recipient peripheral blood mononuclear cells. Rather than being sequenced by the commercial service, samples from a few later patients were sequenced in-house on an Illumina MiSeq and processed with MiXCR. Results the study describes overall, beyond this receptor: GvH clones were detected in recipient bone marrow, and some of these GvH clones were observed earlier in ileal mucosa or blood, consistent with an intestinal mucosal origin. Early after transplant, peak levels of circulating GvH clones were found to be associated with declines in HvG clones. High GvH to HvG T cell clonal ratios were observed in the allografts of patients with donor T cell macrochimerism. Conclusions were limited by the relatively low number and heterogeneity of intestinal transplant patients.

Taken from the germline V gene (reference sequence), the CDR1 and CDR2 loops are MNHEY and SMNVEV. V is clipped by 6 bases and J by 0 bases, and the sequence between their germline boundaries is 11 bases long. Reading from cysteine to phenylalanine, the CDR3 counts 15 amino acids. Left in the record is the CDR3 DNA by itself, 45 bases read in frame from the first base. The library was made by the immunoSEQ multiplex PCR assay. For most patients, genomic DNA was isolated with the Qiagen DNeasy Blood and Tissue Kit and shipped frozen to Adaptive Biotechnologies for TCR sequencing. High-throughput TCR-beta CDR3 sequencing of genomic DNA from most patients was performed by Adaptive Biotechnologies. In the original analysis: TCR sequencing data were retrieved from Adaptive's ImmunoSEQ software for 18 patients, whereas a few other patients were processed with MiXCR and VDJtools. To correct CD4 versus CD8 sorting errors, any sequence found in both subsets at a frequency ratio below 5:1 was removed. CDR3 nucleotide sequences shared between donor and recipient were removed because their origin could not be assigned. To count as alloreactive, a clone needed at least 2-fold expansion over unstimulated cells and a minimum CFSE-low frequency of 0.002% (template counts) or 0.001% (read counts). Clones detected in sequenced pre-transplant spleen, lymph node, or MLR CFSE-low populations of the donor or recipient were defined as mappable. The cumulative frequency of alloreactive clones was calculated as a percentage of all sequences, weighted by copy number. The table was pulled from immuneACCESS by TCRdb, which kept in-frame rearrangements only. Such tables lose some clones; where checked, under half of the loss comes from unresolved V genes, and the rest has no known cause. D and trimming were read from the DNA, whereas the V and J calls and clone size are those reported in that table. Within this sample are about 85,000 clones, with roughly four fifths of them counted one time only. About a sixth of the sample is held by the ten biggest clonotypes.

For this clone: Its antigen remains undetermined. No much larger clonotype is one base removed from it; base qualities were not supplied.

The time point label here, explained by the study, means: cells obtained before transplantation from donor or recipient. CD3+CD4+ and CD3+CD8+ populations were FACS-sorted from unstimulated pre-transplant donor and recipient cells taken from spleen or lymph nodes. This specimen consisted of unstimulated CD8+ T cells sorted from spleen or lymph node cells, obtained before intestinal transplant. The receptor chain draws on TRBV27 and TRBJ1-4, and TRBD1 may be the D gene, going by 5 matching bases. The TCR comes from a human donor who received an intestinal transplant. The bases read TGTGCCAGCAGCCCCCGACAGACAACTAATGAAAAACTGTTTTTT. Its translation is CASSPRQTTNEKLFF.